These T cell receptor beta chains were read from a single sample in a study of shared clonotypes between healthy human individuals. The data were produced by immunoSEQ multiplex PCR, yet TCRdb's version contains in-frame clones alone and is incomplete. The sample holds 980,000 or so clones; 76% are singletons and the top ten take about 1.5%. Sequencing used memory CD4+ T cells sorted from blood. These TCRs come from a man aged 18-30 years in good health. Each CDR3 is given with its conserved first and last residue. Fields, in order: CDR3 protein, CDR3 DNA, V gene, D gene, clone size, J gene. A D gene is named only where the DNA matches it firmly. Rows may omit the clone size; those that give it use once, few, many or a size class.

CDR3: CASSERTVINQPQHF; DNA: TGTGCCAGCAGTGAAAGGACAGTCATCAATCAGCCCCAGCATTTT; V: TRBV6-1; D: .; size: .; J: TRBJ1-5
CDR3: CASSLVHSPLHF; DNA: TGTGCCAGCAGCTTAGTACATTCACCCCTCCACTTT; V: TRBV7-2; D: .; size: .; J: TRBJ1-6
CDR3: CASSNPRNEQYF; DNA: TGTGCCAGTAGTAATCCTCGGAATGAGCAGTACTTC; V: TRBV19; D: .; size: once; J: TRBJ2-7
CDR3: CASSMDSQETQYF; DNA: TGCGCCAGCAGCATGGACAGCCAAGAGACCCAGTACTTC; V: TRBV5-1; D: .; size: .; J: TRBJ2-5
CDR3: CASSDKQGVAGELFF; DNA: TGCGCCAGCAGTGATAAGCAGGGAGTGGCCGGGGAGCTGTTTTTT; V: TRBV10-1; D: .; size: .; J: TRBJ2-2
CDR3: CASSPQGGNTEAFF; DNA: TGTGCCAGCAGCCCCCAGGGGGGGAACACTGAAGCTTTCTTT; V: TRBV7-2; D: TRBD1; size: .; J: TRBJ1-1
CDR3: CATGSPGGSYNEQFF; DNA: TGTGCCACTGGGAGCCCAGGAGGCTCCTACAATGAGCAGTTCTTC; V: TRBV10-3; D: .; size: few; J: TRBJ2-1
CDR3: CASSTPSGGNTGELFF; DNA: TGTGCCAGCAGCACCCCTAGCGGAGGGAACACCGGGGAGCTGTTTTTT; V: TRBV5-4; D: TRBD2; size: few; J: TRBJ2-2
CDR3: CASSNKGQNYGYTF; DNA: TGTGCCAGCAGTAATAAGGGGCAAAACTATGGCTACACCTTC; V: TRBV19; D: .; size: .; J: TRBJ1-2
CDR3: CASSPNGFSYEQYF; DNA: TGTGCCAGCTCCCCGAACGGGTTCTCCTACGAGCAGTACTTC; V: TRBV18; D: .; size: .; J: TRBJ2-7
CDR3: CASRGPNPPTSSDYNEQFF; DNA: TGTGCCAGCAGAGGACCAAACCCCCCCACTAGCAGCGACTACAATGAGCAGTTCTTC; V: TRBV2; D: .; size: .; J: TRBJ2-1
CDR3: CSAYVSYEQYF; DNA: TGCAGTGCTTACGTGTCCTACGAGCAGTACTTC; V: TRBV20-1; D: .; size: .; J: TRBJ2-7
CDR3: CASSFQGATNEKLFF; DNA: TGTGCCAGCAGCTTCCAGGGTGCAACTAATGAAAAACTGTTTTTT; V: TRBV11-2; D: .; size: few; J: TRBJ1-4
CDR3: CASSLELAGVIPGELFF; DNA: TGCGCCAGCAGCTTGGAACTAGCGGGAGTCATTCCCGGGGAGCTGTTTTTT; V: TRBV5-1; D: TRBD2; size: .; J: TRBJ2-2
CDR3: CASRDGTGSPFF; DNA: TGTGCCAGCAGGGATGGGACAGGGTCTCCGTTCTTC; V: TRBV28; D: TRBD1; size: .; J: TRBJ2-1